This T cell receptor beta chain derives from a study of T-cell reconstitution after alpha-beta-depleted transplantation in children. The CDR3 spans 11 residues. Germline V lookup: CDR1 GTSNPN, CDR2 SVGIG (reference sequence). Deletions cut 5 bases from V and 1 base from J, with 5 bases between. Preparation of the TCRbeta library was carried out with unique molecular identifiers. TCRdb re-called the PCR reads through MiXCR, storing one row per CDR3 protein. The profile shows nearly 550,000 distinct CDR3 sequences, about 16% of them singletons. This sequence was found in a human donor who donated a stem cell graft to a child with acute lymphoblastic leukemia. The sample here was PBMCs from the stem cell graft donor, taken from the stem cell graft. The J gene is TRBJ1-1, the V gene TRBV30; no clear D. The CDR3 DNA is TGTGCCTGGGCAGCGAACACTGAAGCTTTCTTT. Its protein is CAWAANTEAFF.